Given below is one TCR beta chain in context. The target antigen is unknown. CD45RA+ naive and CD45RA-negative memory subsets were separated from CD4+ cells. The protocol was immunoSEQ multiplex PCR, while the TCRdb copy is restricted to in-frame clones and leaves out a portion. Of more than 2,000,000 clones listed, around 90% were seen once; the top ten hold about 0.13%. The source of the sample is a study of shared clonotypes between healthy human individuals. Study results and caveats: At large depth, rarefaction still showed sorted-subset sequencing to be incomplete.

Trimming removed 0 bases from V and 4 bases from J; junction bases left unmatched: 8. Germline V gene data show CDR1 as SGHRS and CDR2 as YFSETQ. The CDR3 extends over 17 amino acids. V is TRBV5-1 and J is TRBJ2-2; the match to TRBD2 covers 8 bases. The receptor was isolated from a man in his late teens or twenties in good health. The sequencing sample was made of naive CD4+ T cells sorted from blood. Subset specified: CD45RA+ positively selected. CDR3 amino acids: CASSLVRREDLTGELFF. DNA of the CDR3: TGCGCCAGCAGCTTGGTGCGGCGGGAGGACCTCACCGGGGAGCTGTTTTTT. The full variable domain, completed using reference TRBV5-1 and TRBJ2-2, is KAGVTQTPRYLIKTRGQQVTLSCSPISGHRSVSWYQQTPGQGLQFLFEYFSETQRNKGNFPGRFSGRQFSNSRSEMNVSTLELGDSALYLCASSLVRREDLTGELFFGEGSRLTVL.